The rows below give T cell receptor beta chains drawn from one sample of a study of human T cells and chemical hapten exposure. Each CDR3 protein is one row after TCRdb ran MiXCR on the RACE reads. The table lists some 74,000 distinct CDR3 sequences, 13% of them singletons. The source material was whole blood, sampled in connection with sensitization to the hapten diphenylcyclopropenone (DPC). The source of these receptors is a woman aged 50 to 60 with alopecia areata. Some clones in this sample may be carry-over from other donors' samples. Both conserved end residues are part of each CDR3. D genes are given only for firm matches. Size is stated for part of the rows, as once, few or many counts, or as a class when the clone is expanded.

CDR3 length | D gene | J gene | clone size | V gene | CDR3 DNA | CDR3 protein
13 | . | TRBJ1-1 | many | TRBV5-1 | TGCGCCAGCAGCCCACAGGGGAACACTGAAGCTTTCTTT | CASSPQGNTEAFF
14 | TRBD1 | TRBJ2-7 | many | TRBV6-2/TRBV6-3 | TGTGCCACCAAGGGACAGACCGCTCCCTACGAGCAGTACTTC | CATKGQTAPYEQYF
13 | . | TRBJ1-1 | many | TRBV5-4 | TGTGCCAGCAGCGTAAGGGGAGGAACTGAAGCTTTCTTT | CASSVRGGTEAFF
16 | TRBD2 | TRBJ2-3 | few | TRBV18 | TGTGCCAGCTTCGAGCGGGAGACTGCGAGCACAGATACGCAGTATTTT | CASFERETASTDTQYF
13 | . | TRBJ1-1 | few | TRBV7-9 | TGTGCCAGCAGCCTCCCTCTGAACACTGAAGCTTTCTTT | CASSLPLNTEAFF
14 | . | TRBJ2-7 | . | TRBV6-6 | TGTGCCAGCAGGAGGGTCCCCTCCACCTACGAGCAGTACTTC | CASRRVPSTYEQYF
10 | . | TRBJ2-7 | few | TRBV2 | TGTGCCAGCAGCGAAAGTGAGCAGTACTTC | CASSESEQYF
14 | TRBD1 | TRBJ1-5 | . | TRBV9 | TGTGCCAGCAGTGCACAGGGGTTTGGGCAGCCCCAGCATTTT | CASSAQGFGQPQHF
21 | TRBD2 | TRBJ2-1 | many | TRBV2 | TGTGCCAGCAGGAGAACCCTCCCGGGACTAGCGGCTATGAGCTCCTACAATGAGCAGTTCTTC | CASRRTLPGLAAMSSYNEQFF
17 | . | TRBJ2-6 | . | TRBV19 | TGTGCCAGTACGTCCAGCAGGTTCACCTCTGGGGCCAACGTCCTGACTTTC | CASTSSRFTSGANVLTF
14 | TRBD2 | TRBJ2-1 | many | TRBV20-1 | TGCAGTTTCCCCTCGGGGGGGACCTACAATGAGCAGTTCTTC | CSFPSGGTYNEQFF
15 | TRBD2 | TRBJ2-7 | . | TRBV3-1 | TGTGCCAGCAGCCAACAACTAGCGGGAGCCTACGAGCAGTACTTC | CASSQQLAGAYEQYF
15 | TRBD1 | TRBJ2-7 | many | TRBV11-2 | TGTGCCAGCAACCGTCCGGGACAGGGAGAGTACGAGCAGTACTTC | CASNRPGQGEYEQYF
11 | . | TRBJ1-2 | few | TRBV29-1 | TGCAGCGTTGCTGTCGGATATGGCTACACCTTC | CSVAVGYGYTF
13 | TRBD2 | TRBJ2-1 | many | TRBV29-1 | TGCAGCGTCGTTACGGGAGGGTACAATGAGCAGTTCTTC | CSVVTGGYNEQFF
16 | . | TRBJ1-2 | . | TRBV3-1 | TGTGCCAGCAGCCAAGCGCGGGGGCGAGCTAACTATGGCTACACCTTC | CASSQARGRANYGYTF
15 | . | TRBJ1-2 | . | TRBV20-1 | TGCAGTGCTAGGGACCCCCGTGGGTCTGTCTATGGCTACACCTTC | CSARDPRGSVYGYTF
15 | TRBD1 | TRBJ1-2 | . | TRBV9 | TGTGCCAGCAGCGTGACAGGGGGCCGGGGCTATGGCTACACCTTC | CASSVTGGRGYGYTF
16 | TRBD2 | TRBJ2-5 | few | TRBV5-1 | TGCGCCAGCAGCTCCCTACTAGCGGGAGGGCAGGAGACCCAGTACTTC | CASSSLLAGGQETQYF
16 | TRBD2 | TRBJ2-3 | many | TRBV7-3 | TGTGCCAGCAGCTTAAGGGCGGGAGGCTCAGGAGATACGCAGTATTTT | CASSLRAGGSGDTQYF
14 | TRBD1 | TRBJ2-1 | few | TRBV20-1 | TGCAGTGCTAGATTTCCGGGACAGAGCAATGAGCAGTTCTTC | CSARFPGQSNEQFF
15 | . | TRBJ1-5 | . | TRBV19 | TGTGCCAGTAGCCCAGCGACCCGCCACAATCAGCCCCAGCATTTT | CASSPATRHNQPQHF
12 | . | TRBJ2-1 | . | TRBV2 | TGTGCCAGCAGTGCACTGCCCCTTGCGCAGTTCTTC | CASSALPLAQFF
14 | . | TRBJ1-1 | few | TRBV10-1 | TGCGCCAGCTTACTGGGACGGTTGAACACTGAAGCTTTCTTT | CASLLGRLNTEAFF